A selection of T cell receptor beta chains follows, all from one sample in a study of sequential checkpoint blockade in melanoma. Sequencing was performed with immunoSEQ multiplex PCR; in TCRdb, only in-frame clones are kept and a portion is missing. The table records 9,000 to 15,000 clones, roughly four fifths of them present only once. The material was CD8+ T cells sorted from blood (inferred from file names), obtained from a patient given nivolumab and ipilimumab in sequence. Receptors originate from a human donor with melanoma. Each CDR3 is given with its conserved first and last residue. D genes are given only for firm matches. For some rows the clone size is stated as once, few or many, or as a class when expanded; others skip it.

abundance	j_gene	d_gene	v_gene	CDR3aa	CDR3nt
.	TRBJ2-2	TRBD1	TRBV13	CASSSRDSILSANTGELFF	TGTGCCAGCAGCTCCCGGGACAGCATTCTCTCCGCGAACACCGGGGAGCTGTTTTTT
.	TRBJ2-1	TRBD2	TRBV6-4	CASLAGGEPSNEQFF	TGTGCCAGTCTAGCGGGGGGGGAGCCTTCAAATGAGCAGTTCTTC
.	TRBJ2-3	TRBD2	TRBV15	CATSSPRLAGRTDTQYF	TGTGCCACCAGCAGCCCTAGACTAGCGGGGCGCACAGATACGCAGTATTTT
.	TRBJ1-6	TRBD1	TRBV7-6	CASSLGQGPNSPLHF	TGTGCCAGCAGCTTAGGACAGGGCCCTAATTCACCCCTCCACTTT
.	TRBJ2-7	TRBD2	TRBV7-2	CASSLGGLAGADYEQYF	TGTGCCAGCAGCTTAGGAGGGCTAGCGGGGGCGGACTACGAGCAGTACTTC
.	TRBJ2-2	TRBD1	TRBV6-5	CASSSGQGGAGELFF	TGTGCCAGCAGTTCGGGACAGGGTGGAGCCGGGGAGCTGTTTTTT
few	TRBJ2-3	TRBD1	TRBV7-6	CASTEAGGAADTQYF	TGTGCCAGCACCGAAGCAGGGGGCGCAGCAGATACGCAGTATTTT
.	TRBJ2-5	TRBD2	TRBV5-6	CASSNLGGEQYF	TGTGCCAGCAGCAACCTGGGGGGGGAGCAGTACTTC
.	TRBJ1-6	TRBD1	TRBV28	CASQNRGSNSPLHF	TGTGCCAGCCAAAACAGGGGGAGTAATTCACCCCTCCACTTT
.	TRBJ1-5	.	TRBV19	CASSIPIRVDNQPQHF	TGTGCCAGTAGTATCCCGATCAGGGTTGACAATCAGCCCCAGCATTTT
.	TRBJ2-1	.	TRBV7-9	CASSGSGRGEQFF	TGTGCCAGCAGTGGCTCAGGGCGGGGAGAGCAGTTCTTC
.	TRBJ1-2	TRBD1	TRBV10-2	CASSELGQKHYGYTF	TGCGCCAGCAGTGAGCTGGGACAGAAGCACTATGGCTACACCTTC
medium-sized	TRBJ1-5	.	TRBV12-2	CASRLNRENQPQHF	TGTGCAAGTCGCTTGAACAGGGAGAATCAGCCCCAGCATTTT
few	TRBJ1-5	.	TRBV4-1	CASSQEAGPQHF	TGCGCCAGCAGCCAAGAGGCAGGTCCCCAGCATTTT
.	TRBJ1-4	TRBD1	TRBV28	CASSLGGQGFPGEKLFF	TGTGCCAGCAGTTTGGGGGGACAGGGCTTCCCCGGCGAAAAACTGTTTTTT
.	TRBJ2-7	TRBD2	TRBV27	CASSLSGDSYEQYF	TGTGCCAGCAGTTTAAGCGGGGACTCCTACGAGCAGTACTTC
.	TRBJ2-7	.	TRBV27	CASSPTGFPYEQYF	TGTGCCAGCAGTCCGACAGGATTCCCCTACGAGCAGTACTTC
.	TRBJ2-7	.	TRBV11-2	CASSLVPTYEQYF	TGTGCCAGCAGCTTAGTCCCCACCTACGAGCAGTACTTC
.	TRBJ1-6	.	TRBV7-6	CASSPYAGENSPLHF	TGTGCCAGCAGCCCCTACGCAGGGGAGAATTCACCCCTCCACTTT
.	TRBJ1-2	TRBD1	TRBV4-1	CASSLGTGGDYGYTF	TGCGCCAGCAGCCTCGGGACAGGGGGCGACTATGGCTACACCTTC
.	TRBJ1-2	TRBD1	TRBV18	CASSPLEGQGDYGYTF	TGTGCCAGCTCACCGCTGGAAGGACAGGGGGACTATGGCTACACCTTC
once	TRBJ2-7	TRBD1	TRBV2	CASRAGTGYYEQYF	TGTGCCAGCAGGGCCGGGACAGGGTACTACGAGCAGTACTTC
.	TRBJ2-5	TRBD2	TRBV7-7	CASSSGLAGLETQYF	TGTGCTAGCAGCTCGGGACTAGCGGGGTTGGAGACCCAGTACTTC
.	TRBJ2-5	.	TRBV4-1	CASSQDRGVGETQYF	TGCGCCAGCAGCCAGGACAGAGGGGTAGGTGAGACCCAGTACTTC
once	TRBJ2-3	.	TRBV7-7	CASGPGTEPTDTQYF	TGTGCTAGCGGACCCGGGACAGAACCTACAGATACGCAGTATTTT
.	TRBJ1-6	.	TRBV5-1	CASSLAVNTDNSPLHF	TGCGCCAGCAGCTTGGCCGTAAACACAGATAATTCACCCCTCCACTTT
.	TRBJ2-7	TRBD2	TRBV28	CASRTGLAGGEQYF	TGTGCCAGCAGGACAGGACTAGCGGGGGGCGAGCAGTACTTC
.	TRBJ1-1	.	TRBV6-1	CASARGGGGYTEAFF	TGTGCCAGCGCCCGGGGGGGCGGGGGTTACACTGAAGCTTTCTTT
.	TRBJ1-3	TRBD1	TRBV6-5	CATGTGVGNTIYF	TGTGCCACCGGGACAGGGGTTGGAAACACCATATATTTT
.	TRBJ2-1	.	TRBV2	CASSPGVNEQFF	TGTGCCAGCAGTCCCGGGGTTAATGAGCAGTTCTTC
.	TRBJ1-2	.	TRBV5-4	CASSPKGGASFYGYTF	TGTGCCAGCAGCCCGAAGGGGGGGGCCTCGTTCTATGGCTACACCTTC
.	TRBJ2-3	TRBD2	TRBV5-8	CASSERGGRLSTSTDTQYF	TGTGCCAGCAGCGAGCGGGGGGGCCGGCTTTCGACTAGCACAGATACGCAGTATTTT
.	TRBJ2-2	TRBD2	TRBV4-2	CASSQQRGGYTGELFF	TGTGCCAGCAGCCAACAGCGGGGGGGTTACACCGGGGAGCTGTTTTTT
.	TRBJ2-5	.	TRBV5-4	CASSLRGSLETQYF	TGTGCCAGCAGCTTAAGGGGGAGTCTAGAGACCCAGTACTTC
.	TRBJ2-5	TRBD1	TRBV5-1	CASKTNDGQGGQETQYF	TGCGCCAGCAAAACTAACGACGGACAGGGTGGACAAGAGACCCAGTACTTC
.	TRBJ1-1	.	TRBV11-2	CASSSETGHNEAFF	TGTGCCAGCAGCTCAGAGACAGGACATAATGAAGCTTTCTTT
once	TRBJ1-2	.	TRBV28	CATHLEGYGYTF	TGTGCCACCCACTTAGAGGGCTATGGCTACACCTTC
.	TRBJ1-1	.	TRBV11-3	CASSLDLVLGANTEAFF	TGTGCCAGCAGCTTAGATCTAGTTCTAGGTGCGAACACTGAAGCTTTCTTT
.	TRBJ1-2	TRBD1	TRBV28	CASSSTGTVYGYTF	TGTGCCAGCAGTTCTACCGGGACAGTCTATGGCTACACCTTC
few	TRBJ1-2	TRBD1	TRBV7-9	CASSPVGGGQGTDGYTF	TGTGCCAGCAGCCCGGTTGGGGGGGGACAGGGGACGGATGGCTACACCTTC